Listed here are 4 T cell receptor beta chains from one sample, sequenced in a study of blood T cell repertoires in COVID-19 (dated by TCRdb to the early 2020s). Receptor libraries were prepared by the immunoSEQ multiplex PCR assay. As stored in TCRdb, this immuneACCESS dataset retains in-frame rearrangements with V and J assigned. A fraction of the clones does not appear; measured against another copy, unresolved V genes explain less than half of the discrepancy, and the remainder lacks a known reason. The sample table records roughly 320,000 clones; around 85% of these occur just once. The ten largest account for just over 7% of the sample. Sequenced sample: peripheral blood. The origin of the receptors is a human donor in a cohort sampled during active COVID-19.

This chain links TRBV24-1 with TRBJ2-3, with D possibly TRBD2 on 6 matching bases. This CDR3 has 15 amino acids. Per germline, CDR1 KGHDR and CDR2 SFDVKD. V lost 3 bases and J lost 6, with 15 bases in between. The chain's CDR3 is CATSDISSSADTQYF. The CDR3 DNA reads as TGTGCCACCAGTGATATCTCGTCTAGCGCCGATACGCAGTATTTT.

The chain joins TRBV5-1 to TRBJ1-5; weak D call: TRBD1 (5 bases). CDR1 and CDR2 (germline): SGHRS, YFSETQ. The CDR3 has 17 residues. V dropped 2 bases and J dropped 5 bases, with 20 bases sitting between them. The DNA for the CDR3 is TGCGCCAGCAGCTTAAAAACAGGCGACCCTCAGGATCAGCCCCAGCATTTT. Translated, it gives CASSLKTGDPQDQPQHF.

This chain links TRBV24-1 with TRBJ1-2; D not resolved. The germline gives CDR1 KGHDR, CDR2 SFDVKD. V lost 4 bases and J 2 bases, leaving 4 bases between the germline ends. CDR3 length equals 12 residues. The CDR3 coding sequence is TGTGCCACCAGTGAGTCGAACTATGGCTACACCTTC. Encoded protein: CATSESNYGYTF.

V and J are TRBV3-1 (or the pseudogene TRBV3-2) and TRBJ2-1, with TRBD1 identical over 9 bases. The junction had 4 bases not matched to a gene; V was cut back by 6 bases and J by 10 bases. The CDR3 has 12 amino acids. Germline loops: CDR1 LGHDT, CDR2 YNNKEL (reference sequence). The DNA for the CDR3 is TGTGCCAGCAGATCCGGACAGGGGGAGCAGTTCTTC. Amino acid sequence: CASRSGQGEQFF.